This T cell receptor beta chain derives from a study of T cells expressing NK-cell markers. Following a re-call of the 5' RACE reads, TCRdb has one entry per CDR3 protein and lacks DNA. The data show about 550,000 distinct CDR3 sequences, and the top ten clones hold under 4.5%. From germline, CDR1 is MNHEY and CDR2 SVGAGI. This CDR3 contains 14 residues. The sequenced material came from blood T cells: a sorted CD56 or NKG2C T cell subset, CD4+ or CD8+ T cells, or bulk PBMC T cells (not recorded which). This TCR came from a man between 18 and 35 years old in good health. The chain combines TRBV6-5 with TRBJ1-2; the TCRdb call, TRBD1, lacks DNA for checking. The CDR3 sequence is CASSPRQGSYGYTF.